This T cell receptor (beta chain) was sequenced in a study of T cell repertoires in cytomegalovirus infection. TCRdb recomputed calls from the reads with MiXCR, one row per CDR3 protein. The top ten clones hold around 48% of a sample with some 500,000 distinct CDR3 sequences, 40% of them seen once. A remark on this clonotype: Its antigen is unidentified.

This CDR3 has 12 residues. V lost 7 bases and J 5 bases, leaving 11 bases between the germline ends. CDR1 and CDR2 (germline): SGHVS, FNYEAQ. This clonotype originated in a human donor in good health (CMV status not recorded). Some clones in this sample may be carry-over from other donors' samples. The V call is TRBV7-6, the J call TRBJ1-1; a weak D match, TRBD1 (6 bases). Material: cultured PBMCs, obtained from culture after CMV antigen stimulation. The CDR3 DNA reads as TGTGCCAGCAAGTGGGGGGCAACTGAAGCTTTCTTT. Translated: CASKWGATEAFF.